This passage covers 21 T cell receptor beta chains from one sample sequenced in a study of blood T cell repertoires in COVID-19. TCRdb keeps only in-frame clones here, not all; method: immunoSEQ multiplex PCR. The repertoire holds 85,000 to 95,000 clones, roughly nine tenths seen once, with roughly 5.2% in the top ten. Sequencing used peripheral blood. These receptors were collected from a woman aged 80 or over with active COVID-19.

The chain is built from TRBV15 and TRBJ2-7; 7 bases line up with TRBD2. The germline V gene encodes CDR1 LNHNV and CDR2 YYDKDF (reference sequence). V was clipped by 1 base and J by 0 bases; unmatched bases: 12. There are 18 residues in the CDR3. The DNA of the CDR3 is TGTGCCACCAGCAGAGGGAACCCGACTAGCCGGAGCTCCTACGAGCAGTACTTC. Translating it yields CATSRGNPTSRSSYEQYF. Together with reference TRBV15 and TRBJ2-7, the CDR3 gives the full variable domain: DAMVIQNPRYQVTQFGKPVTLSCSQTLNHNVMYWYQQKSSQAPKLLFHYYDKDFNNEADTPDNFQSRRPNTSFCFLDIRSPGLGDTAMYLCATSRGNPTSRSSYEQYFGPGTRLTVT.

This chain links TRBV6-5 with TRBJ2-3, with 8 bases matching TRBD1. Germline lookup yields CDR1 MNHEY and CDR2 SVGAGI. The CDR3 runs to 15 residues. J gave up 0 bases and V 6 bases, and 5 bases lay outside the gene matches. DNA of the CDR3: TGTGCCAGCAGCAGGGACAGGACAAGCACAGATACGCAGTATTTT. Translated: CASSRDRTSTDTQYF.

The sample holds a few counts of this clone. The chain uses TRBV7-2 and TRBJ1-4; 11 bases agree with TRBD1. Germline CDR1 reads SGHTA; CDR2 reads FQGNSA. The CDR3 consists of 16 residues. J lost 7 bases, V lost 2 bases, and 6 bases had no gene match. The CDR3 sequence: CASSLRTGGAGEKLFF. The CDR3 DNA is TGTGCCAGCAGCTTAAGGACAGGGGGCGCGGGTGAAAAACTGTTTTTT.

This chain uses TRBV5-5 with TRBJ2-1, with 8 positions matching TRBD2. The germline gives CDR1 SGHKS, CDR2 YYEKEE (reference sequence). V shed 1 base and J 2 bases; nucleotides not matched to a gene: 5. The CDR3 totals 16 residues. CDR3 bases: TGTGCCAGCAGCTTGAGACTAGCGACTACCTACAATGAGCAGTTCTTC. Encoded protein: CASSLRLATTYNEQFF.

V is TRBV6-2 or TRBV6-3 and J is TRBJ1-6; 7 positions agree with TRBD1. There are 18 residues in the CDR3. From germline, CDR1 is MNHEY and CDR2 SVGEGT. J gave up 4 bases and V 4 bases, and 13 bases lay outside the gene matches. The CDR3 here is CASSSWTGPRSYNSPLHF. CDR3 sequence (DNA): TGTGCCAGCAGTTCATGGACAGGACCACGATCTTATAATTCACCCCTCCACTTT.

The chain joins TRBV28 to TRBJ1-2; D not resolved. V dropped 3 bases and J dropped 3 bases, with 11 bases sitting between them. The CDR3 has 14 amino acids. Germline V gives CDR1 MDHEN, CDR2 SYDVKM. The CDR3 bases are TGTGCCAGCAGTTTTGGTACAGAGCACTATGGCTACACCTTC. Its translation is CASSFGTEHYGYTF.

The CDR3 coding sequence is TGTGCCAGCAGTGAATGGTCACTAGCGGGGGGGGAGCAGTACTTC. This translates into CASSEWSLAGGEQYF. This chain uses TRBV25-1 with TRBJ2-7; 13 positions match TRBD2. V lost 1 base, J lost 7 bases, and 4 bases stayed unmatched. CDR3 length: 15 residues. Per germline, CDR1 MGHDK and CDR2 SYGVNS.

This chain uses TRBV7-2 with TRBJ2-5; possible D gene TRBD2, 5 bases. Germline loops: CDR1 SGHTA, CDR2 FQGNSA. V lost 5 bases and J 7 bases, leaving 17 bases between the germline ends. The CDR3 contains 14 residues. CDR3 sequence (DNA): TGTGCCAGCAGCCCCGTCGGGGTCTTCGCGACCCAGTACTTC. It translates to CASSPVGVFATQYF.

V is TRBV29-1 and J is TRBJ2-7; 8 positions agree with TRBD1. The CDR3 totals 12 residues. In germline, CDR1 is SQVTM, CDR2 ANQGSEA. Trimming cost V 5 bases and J 3 bases; bases outside gene matches: 3. The CDR3 loop reads CSVSGGIYEQYF. Here the CDR3 DNA reads TGCAGCGTTTCAGGGGGCATCTACGAGCAGTACTTC.

The genes are TRBV19 and TRBJ1-5; D unclear. V was cut by 5 bases and J by 0 bases, with 8 bases left in between. From germline, CDR1 is LNHDA and CDR2 SQIVND (reference sequence). The CDR3 is 14 residues long. The DNA of the CDR3 is TGTGCCAGTAGTCTAAAGTCTAGCAATCAGCCCCAGCATTTT. Amino acid sequence: CASSLKSSNQPQHF.

CDR3 coding DNA: TGTGCCAGCAGCGGGACGACTAGCGGGAGGGATACGCAGTATTTT. Translated, it gives CASSGTTSGRDTQYF. The J gene is TRBJ2-3, the V gene TRBV6-5; TRBD2 agrees at 13 bases. Trimming at V came to 6 bases and at J to 6 bases, leaving 6 bases not matched to a gene. The CDR3 is made up of 15 amino acids. CDR1 and CDR2 (germline): MNHEY, SVGAGI.

The CDR3 region has the DNA TGTGCCAGCAGCGCCGGGACTAGCGGCACAGATACGCAGTATTTT. Translation: CASSAGTSGTDTQYF. The chain carries TRBV9 and TRBJ2-3; TRBD2 aligns across 10 bases. The germline gives CDR1 SGDLS, CDR2 YYNGEE. Trimming at V came to 3 bases and at J to 1 base, leaving 2 bases not matched to a gene. The CDR3 loop spans 15 amino acids.

V gene TRBV7-2 combines with J gene TRBJ1-2; 8 nucleotides agree with TRBD1. The CDR3 totals 14 residues. With V trimmed by 1 base and J by 4 bases, 2 bases remained unmatched. The germline V gene encodes CDR1 SGHTA and CDR2 FQGNSA. CDR3 bases: TGTGCCAGCAGCTTAGGGACAGGGTTCTATGGCTACACCTTC. This sequence encodes CASSLGTGFYGYTF.

The rearrangement uses TRBV11-2 and TRBJ2-6; no clear D. CDR1 SGHAT and CDR2 FQNNGV come from the germline V gene. V gave up 0 bases and J gave up 2 bases, with 5 bases separating them. This CDR3 comprises 15 residues. This CDR3 is CASSLDSAGANVLTF. DNA for the CDR3: TGTGCCAGCAGCTTAGATTCGGCTGGGGCCAACGTCCTGACTTTC. Together with reference TRBV11-2 and TRBJ2-6, the CDR3 gives the full variable domain: EAGVAQSPRYKIIEKRQSVAFWCNPISGHATLYWYQQILGQGPKLLIQFQNNGVVDDSQLPKDRFSAERLKGVDSTLKIQPAKLEDSAVYLCASSLDSAGANVLTFGAGSRLTVL.

The chain couples TRBV5-4 to TRBJ1-1; possible D gene TRBD1, 6 bases. Trimming removed 0 bases from V and 2 bases from J, with 14 bases in between. The CDR3 is made up of 16 amino acids. Germline CDR1 is SGHNT and CDR2 is YYREEE (reference sequence). The CDR3 protein is CASSLERQAANTEAFF. CDR3 in DNA: TGTGCCAGCAGCTTGGAGAGACAGGCTGCAAACACTGAAGCTTTCTTT.

The CDR3, as DNA: TGTGCCAGCAGCTTAGGATACAGCTCCTACGAGCAGTACTTC. This codes for CASSLGYSSYEQYF. V and J are TRBV7-6 and TRBJ2-7; D not resolved. With 1 base removed from V and 0 bases from J, the gap between germline ends came to 7 bases. The CDR3 is 14 residues long. Germline V CDR1 and CDR2: SGHVS, FNYEAQ.

The chain carries TRBV5-1 and TRBJ2-7, with unresolved D. Between the trimmed V and J ends, which lost 0 bases and 3 bases, there was a span of 7 bases. CDR1 is SGHRS, CDR2 YFSETQ, per germline. This CDR3 spans 13 amino acids. CDR3 sequence reads: CASSLGLRYEQYF. In DNA, the CDR3 is TGCGCCAGCAGCTTGGGACTCCGCTACGAGCAGTACTTC.

The V and J genes are TRBV6-2 or TRBV6-3 and TRBJ2-7; TRBD2 matches at 11 bases. The junction had 16 bases not matched to a gene; V was cut back by 6 bases and J by 0 bases. Germline CDR1 is MNHEY and CDR2 is SVGEGT. CDR3 length: 19 residues. CDR3: CASSPAVASGRFPSYEQYF. The CDR3 region has the DNA TGTGCCAGCAGCCCGGCGGTGGCTAGCGGGAGGTTCCCCTCCTACGAGCAGTACTTC.

In its sample, this clone was seen once. V usage is TRBV5-1 and J usage is TRBJ2-3; 7 bases are a match to TRBD2. The germline gives CDR1 SGHRS, CDR2 YFSETQ. V trimming: 4 bases; J trimming: 2 bases; junction bases outside the gene matches: 4. The CDR3 has 14 residues. The DNA of the CDR3 is TGCGCCAGCAGCCGGGAGGTCCCCACAGATACGCAGTATTTT. Its translation: CASSREVPTDTQYF.

The chain employs TRBV28 and TRBJ2-7; no clear D gene. CDR1 MDHEN and CDR2 SYDVKM come from the germline V gene. Trimming left V 3 bases short and J 0 bases short, with 9 bases between. This CDR3 is built from 14 residues. Written as DNA, the CDR3 is TGTGCCAGCAGTTTCCCCAAGAGCTCCTACGAGCAGTACTTC. Its translation is CASSFPKSSYEQYF. The whole variable domain, remainder taken from reference TRBV28 and TRBJ2-7, is DVKVTQSSRYLVKRTGEKVFLECVQDMDHENMFWYRQDPGLGLRLIYFSYDVKMKEKGDIPEGYSVSREKKERFSLILESASTNQTSMYLCASSFPKSSYEQYFGPGTRLTVT.

V and J are TRBV7-9 and TRBJ2-2; no firm D call. Trimming took 3 bases from V and 6 from J, leaving 5 bases between them. Per the germline V gene, CDR1 is SEHNR and CDR2 is FQNEAQ (reference sequence). There are 12 residues in the CDR3. CDR3 residues: CASSFSSGELFF. The CDR3 DNA reads as TGTGCCAGCAGCTTCTCCTCCGGGGAGCTGTTTTTT. Full variable domain (missing parts from reference TRBV7-9 and TRBJ2-2): DTGVSQNPRHKITKRGQNVTFRCDPISEHNRLYWYRQTLGQGPEFLTYFQNEAQLEKSRLLSDRFSAERPKGSFSTLEIQRTEQGDSAMYLCASSFSSGELFFGEGSRLTVL.